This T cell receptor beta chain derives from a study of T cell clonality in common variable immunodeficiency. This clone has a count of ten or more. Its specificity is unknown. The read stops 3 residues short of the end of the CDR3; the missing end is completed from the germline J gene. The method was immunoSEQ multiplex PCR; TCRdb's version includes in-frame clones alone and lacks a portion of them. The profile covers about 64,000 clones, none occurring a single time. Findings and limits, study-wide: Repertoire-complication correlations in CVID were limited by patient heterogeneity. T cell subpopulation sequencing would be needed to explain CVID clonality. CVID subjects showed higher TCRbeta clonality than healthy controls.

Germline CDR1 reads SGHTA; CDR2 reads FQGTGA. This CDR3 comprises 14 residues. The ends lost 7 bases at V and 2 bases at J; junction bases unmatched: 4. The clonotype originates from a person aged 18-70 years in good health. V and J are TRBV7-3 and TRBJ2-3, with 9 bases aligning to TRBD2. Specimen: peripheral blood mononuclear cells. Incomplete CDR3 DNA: TGTGCCAGCACCCTAGCGGGAAACACAGATACG. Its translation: CASTLAGNTDT. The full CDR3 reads CASTLAGNTDTQYF.